These 11 T cell receptor beta chains share one sample of origin, sequenced in a study of T cells in Graves' hyperthyroidism and ophthalmopathy. What was amplified from RNA transcripts were TCR beta CDR3 regions. An initial round of RT-PCR targeting the TCR CDR3 relied on the HTBI primer set. MiXCR, run by TCRdb on the multiplex PCR reads, gives a single entry per CDR3 protein. Among roughly 500,000 distinct CDR3 sequences listed, approximately 25% were seen once. Sample: blood. The receptors originated from a woman aged 25 to 39 with Graves' ophthalmopathy.

The sample holds many counts of this clonotype. The chain is built from TRBV6-5 and TRBJ2-2; a weak D match, TRBD2 (7 bases). Deletions cut 0 bases from V and 3 bases from J, with 11 bases between. In germline, CDR1 is MNHEY, CDR2 SVGAGI. CDR3 length: 16 amino acids. DNA for the CDR3: TGTGCCAGCAGTTACTCGAGAGGGGGGGACACCGGGGAGCTGTTTTTT. Translated: CASSYSRGGDTGELFF.

A remark on this clonotype: A read error may produce the germline difference seen at one junction end. This rearrangement joins TRBV7-2 to TRBJ2-7; 9 nucleotides agree with TRBD2. The CDR3 has 15 amino acids. Germline V gene sequence: CDR1 SGHTA, CDR2 FQGNSA. In DNA form, the CDR3 reads TGTGCCAGCAGCTTAGCCGGGGCTAGCGGGGAGGGTATATTATTC. As protein: CASSLAGASGEGILF.

This clonotype was found many times. The chain has TRBV11-2 and TRBJ1-6; unclear D gene. The CDR3 is made up of 15 amino acids. Trimming cost V 1 base and J 8 bases, with 12 bases left between them. Germline V gene data show CDR1 as SGHAT and CDR2 as FQNNGV. CDR3 sequence: CASSLGSRGYSPLHF. Written as DNA, the CDR3 is TGTGCCAGCAGCTTAGGCAGTCGCGGGTATTCACCCCTCCACTTT.

V and J are TRBV5-5 and TRBJ1-1, with D uncertain. The CDR3 is 12 residues long. Looked up from germline, CDR1 is SGHKS and CDR2 is YYEKEE (reference sequence). Between the trimmed V and J ends, which lost 9 bases and 4 bases, there was a span of 13 bases. CDR3: CATQTLGTEAFF. Here the CDR3 DNA reads TGTGCCACCCAGACCCTGGGCACTGAAGCTTTCTTT.

This clonotype has ten or more counts. This rearrangement joins TRBV27 to TRBJ2-7; D may be TRBD1 (6 bases). Trimming shortened V by 6 bases and J by 5 bases, and 14 bases separated the two germline ends. Looked up from germline, CDR1 is MNHEY and CDR2 is SMNVEV (reference sequence). There are 13 residues in the CDR3. CDR3 amino acids: CASSWTVDNEQYF. The CDR3 DNA is TGTGCCAGCAGCTGGACAGTGGACAACGAGCAGTACTTC.

The chain recombines TRBV25-1 with TRBJ1-1; maybe TRBD1 (5 bases). This CDR3 contains 11 residues. Between the trimmed V and J ends, which lost 7 bases and 6 bases, there was a span of 9 bases. CDR1 and CDR2 (germline): MGHDK, SYGVNS. Here the CDR3 DNA reads TGTGCCAGCACCAGGGAAGCTGAAGCTTTCTTT. It encodes CASTREAEAFF.

This clonotype was observed at least ten times. The V call is TRBV7-9, the J call TRBJ1-5, with D uncertain. This CDR3 has 15 residues. Germline CDR1 and CDR2: SEHNR and FQNEAQ (reference sequence). The V end was cut by 1 base, the J end by 0 bases, with 7 bases between. The CDR3 DNA sequence: TGTGCCAGCAGCTTAGGGACCGATAGCAATCAGCCCCAGCATTTT. It codes for CASSLGTDSNQPQHF.

Ten or more counts support this clonotype. This chain links TRBV24-1 with TRBJ1-2; no definite D call. The CDR3 has 14 residues. CDR1 and CDR2 (germline): KGHDR, SFDVKD. Trimming took off 0 bases at V and 2 bases at J, with 6 bases between the two ends. Written as DNA, the CDR3 is TGTGCCACCAGTGATTTGGACGGGAACTATGGCTACACCTTC. This sequence encodes CATSDLDGNYGYTF.

There are a few counts of this clonotype. The V and J genes are TRBV19 and TRBJ2-2, with 7 bases fitting TRBD2. This CDR3 is 17 amino acids long. Germline V gene lookup returns CDR1 LNHDA and CDR2 SQIVND (reference sequence). V shed 7 bases and J 0 bases; nucleotides not matched to a gene: 11. CDR3 in amino acids: CASTPWGGTSNTGELFF. In DNA form, the CDR3 reads TGTGCCAGTACCCCTTGGGGGGGGACCTCGAACACCGGGGAGCTGTTTTTT.

This clonotype was observed many times. A much larger clone lies one base from this, so it may be a read error. The chain has TRBV20-1 and TRBJ1-2; tentative D call: TRBD1 (5 bases). CDR1 and CDR2 from the germline V gene are DFQATT and SNEGSKA (reference sequence). The CDR3 has 14 amino acids. DNA of the CDR3: TGCAGTGCTTGGCGGGACGGCTCTAACTATGGCTACATCTTC. It is translated as CSAWRDGSNYGYIF.

This clonotype was seen only a few times. CDR3 amino acids: CASSQGAVETQYF. CDR3 DNA sequence: TGTGCCAGCAGCCAAGGAGCGGTAGAGACCCAGTACTTC. This chain uses TRBV3-1 with TRBJ2-5, with D tentatively TRBD2 (5 bases). The germline V gene encodes CDR1 LGHDT and CDR2 YNNKEL (reference sequence). The CDR3 contains 13 residues. V lost 1 base to trimming and J lost 4 bases, with 7 bases between them.